This note documents a single T cell receptor beta chain sequence. No antigen is known for it. These data originate in a study of T cell responses to AZD1222 COVID-19 vaccine. Findings and caveats of the study: Dominant CD4 TCR responses targeted spike regions 160-218 and 743-854. Possibly, clonal diversity was underestimated; donors were largely white British and included more females. Spike-specific TCR repertoires showed rising breadth and depth after two AZD1222 doses. Repertoires in all cases were sampled only once the peak T cell response had passed.

Data came from immunoSEQ multiplex PCR; TCRdb stores just in-frame clones and leaves some out. The sample includes 150,000 or so clones, approximately 90% of them seen just once. This CDR3 spans 15 amino acids. Trimming left V 3 bases short and J 10 bases short, with 16 bases between. The V gene's germline CDR1 is MNHEY and CDR2 SMNVEV (reference sequence). This chain uses TRBV27 with TRBJ1-6; no reliable D call. The TCR comes from an adult in good health. The specimen comprised peripheral blood, sampled on day 0 of AZD1222 vaccination. The CDR3 here is CASSFASALNSPLHF. The CDR3 DNA follows: TGTGCCAGCAGTTTTGCTTCGGCCCTAAACTCACCCCTCCACTTT.